This TCR beta chain was obtained from a study of T cell responses to AZD1222 COVID-19 vaccine. Whole-study results and caveats: Repertoire collection took place solely once the T cell response had peaked. Only a handful of individuals given AZD1222 were seropositive at baseline. Clonal diversity was possibly underestimated, and the donors were mostly white British, with more females.

Points on this clone: Antigen unknown.

Here immunoSEQ multiplex PCR was the method, and the copy in TCRdb shows in-frame clones only, minus some. Of some 110,000 clones in the sample, 80% to 90% were seen once. This material consisted of peripheral blood, taken on day 0 of AZD1222 vaccination. The sequence was collected from an adult in good health.

CDR3 nucleotides: TGTGCCAGCAGCCACACACAGGGGGCTCAAGATACGCAGTATTTT. Translated: CASSHTQGAQDTQYF. The chain links TRBV4-2 to TRBJ2-3, with 9 bases identical to TRBD1. Germline V gives CDR1 LGHNA, CDR2 YNFKEQ. J gave up 5 bases and V 3 bases, and 6 bases lay outside the gene matches. The CDR3 contains 15 residues.